This T cell receptor (beta chain) was sequenced for a study of T cell repertoires in cytomegalovirus infection. Overall study context: CMV infection and matching HLA type were both indicated by public TCR beta signatures.

In this sample, this clonotype turned up a few times. Its cognate antigen is unknown. The CDR3 totals 16 residues. Germline assignment: CDR1 SGHNT and CDR2 YYREEE (reference sequence). Trimming cost V 4 bases and J 0 bases, with 17 bases left between them. TCRdb reprocessed the reads with MiXCR, giving one entry per CDR3 protein. This table holds fewer than 350,000 distinct CDR3 sequences, 15% to 20% found once. Study conclusions and caveats: Based on cumulative public TCR beta family frequency, carriers of CMV plus the relevant HLA were identified.

The receptor comes from a human donor in good health (CMV status not recorded). Some clones in this sample may be carry-over from other donors' samples. This chain uses TRBV5-4 with TRBJ2-7, with D possibly matching TRBD1 (7 bases). Input material: PBMCs. CDR3 protein: CASSRQGGRSSYEQYF. CDR3 DNA sequence: TGTGCCAGCAGCAGGCAGGGGGGTAGGAGCTCCTACGAGCAGTACTTC.